This is a list of T cell receptor beta chains from one sample in a study of vaccination effects on CD4 cells after COVID-19. Their recognized antigens are unknown. Clones were read by immunoSEQ multiplex PCR, and TCRdb kept only the in-frame ones, dropping some. The sample has tens of thousands of clones; about 78% are singletons. Sequences were derived from CD4+ T cells from PBMCs cultured with SARS-CoV-2 spike peptides, sampled before COVID-19 vaccination. The receptor set was obtained from a human donor who received a COVID-19 vaccine. Each CDR3 is given with its conserved first and last residue. Each record gives: J gene, V gene, D gene, clone size, CDR3 DNA, CDR3 protein. D genes are given only for firm matches. Clone size is given for some rows only: seen once, a few or many times, or a class if the clone is expanded.

J: TRBJ2-5; V: TRBV19; D: TRBD1; size: -; DNA: TGTGCCAGCCGGGACAGGGCTGAGACCCAGTACTTC; CDR3: CASRDRAETQYF
J: TRBJ1-2; V: TRBV7-8; D: -; size: few; DNA: TGTGCCAGCAGCTTAGCATCGACAGTTTTCTATGGCTACACCTTC; CDR3: CASSLASTVFYGYTF
J: TRBJ2-5; V: TRBV2; D: -; size: -; DNA: TGTGCCAGCACGGGGCAAAACCAAGAGACCCAGTACTTC; CDR3: CASTGQNQETQYF
J: TRBJ2-1; V: TRBV6-5; D: -; size: -; DNA: TGTGCCAGCACCGGTTGGACAGGAGGGAATGAGCAGTTCTTC; CDR3: CASTGWTGGNEQFF
J: TRBJ1-1; V: TRBV7-9; D: -; size: -; DNA: TGTGCCAGCAGCCCGCAAAAAGACGGGACTGAAGCTTTCTTT; CDR3: CASSPQKDGTEAFF
J: TRBJ1-3; V: TRBV6-5; D: -; size: -; DNA: TGTGCCAGCAGTTACAGTCGGGCTACTGGAAACACCATATATTTT; CDR3: CASSYSRATGNTIYF
J: TRBJ2-3; V: TRBV4-2; D: -; size: few; DNA: TGTGCCAGCAGCCGCACAGATACGCAGTATTTT; CDR3: CASSRTDTQYF
J: TRBJ1-6; V: TRBV28; D: -; size: -; DNA: TGTGCCAGCAGTCTTACAGGGAATAATTCACCCCTCCACTTT; CDR3: CASSLTGNNSPLHF
J: TRBJ1-2; V: TRBV19; D: -; size: once; DNA: TGTGCCAGTAGTATCGCAGCAGAGGGAGGCTACACCTTC; CDR3: CASSIAAEGGYTF
J: TRBJ1-3; V: TRBV7-2; D: TRBD1; size: -; DNA: TGTGCCAGCAGCTTAATCCCCCGGGACAGGGCTGGAAACACCATATATTTT; CDR3: CASSLIPRDRAGNTIYF
J: TRBJ2-3; V: TRBV28; D: -; size: -; DNA: TGTGCCAGCAGAGGCACAGATACGCAGTATTTT; CDR3: CASRGTDTQYF
J: TRBJ2-3; V: TRBV3-1/TRBV3-2; D: TRBD2; size: few; DNA: TGTGCCAGCAGCCAAGGACTAGCGGGGGGGCATGGAGATACGCAGTATTTT; CDR3: CASSQGLAGGHGDTQYF
J: TRBJ2-1; V: TRBV4-2; D: -; size: few; DNA: TGTGCCAGCAGCCAAGATGTGGCCTCCTACAATGAGCAGTTCTTC; CDR3: CASSQDVASYNEQFF
J: TRBJ2-5; V: TRBV7-2; D: TRBD2; size: once; DNA: TGTGCCAGCAGCTTAGGGGCTGTGGCGGGGGGTCAAACCCAGTACTTC; CDR3: CASSLGAVAGGQTQYF